This T cell receptor beta chain appears in the sequencing data of a study of shared clonotypes between healthy human individuals. The donors were all Caucasian adults (living in Nashville, Tennessee). Findings and limits, study-wide: Relative to their counterparts shared across all four donors, non-shared clonotypes exhibited diminished generation probabilities.

On this clone: Its antigen is currently unknown.

Libraries were prepared by immunoSEQ multiplex PCR; TCRdb keeps only in-frame clonotypes and omits some of them. Counted here are more than 1.2 million clones, about 98.5% occurring once; the ten biggest clones make up about 0.4%. CDR1 is LNHDA, CDR2 SQIVND, per germline (reference sequence). The CDR3 extends over 15 amino acids. Losses at the gene ends were 9 bases for V and 0 bases for J; bases not matched to a gene: 11. Sequencing input: naive CD4+ T cells sorted from blood. As to subset: CD45RA+ positively selected. This rearrangement joins TRBV19 to TRBJ2-7; TRBD2 matches 7 bases. This clonotype originated in a man aged 30 to 39 in good health. The DNA for the CDR3 is TGTGCCAGAGTATTCGCAAAGCGGGACTCCTACGAGCAGTACTTC. This sequence encodes CARVFAKRDSYEQYF. Using reference TRBV19 and TRBJ2-7 for the parts outside the CDR3, the full variable domain is DGGITQSPKYLFRKEGQNVTLSCEQNLNHDAMYWYRQDPGQGLRLIYYSQIVNDFQKGDIAEGYSVSREKKESFPLTVTSAQKNPTAFYLCARVFAKRDSYEQYFGPGTRLTVT.